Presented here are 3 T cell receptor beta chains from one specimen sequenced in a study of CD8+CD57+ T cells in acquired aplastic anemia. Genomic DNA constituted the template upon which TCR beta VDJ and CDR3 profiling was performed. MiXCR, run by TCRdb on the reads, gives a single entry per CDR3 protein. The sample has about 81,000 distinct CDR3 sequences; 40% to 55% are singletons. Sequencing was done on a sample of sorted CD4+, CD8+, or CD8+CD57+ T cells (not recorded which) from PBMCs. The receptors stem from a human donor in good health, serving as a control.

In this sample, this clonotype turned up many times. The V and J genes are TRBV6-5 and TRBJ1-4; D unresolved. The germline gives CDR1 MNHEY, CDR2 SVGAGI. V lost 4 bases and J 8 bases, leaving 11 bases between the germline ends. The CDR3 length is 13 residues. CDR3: CASSSTNEEKLFF. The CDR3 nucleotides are TGTGCCAGCAGTTCCACGAATGAGGAAAAACTGTTTTTT.

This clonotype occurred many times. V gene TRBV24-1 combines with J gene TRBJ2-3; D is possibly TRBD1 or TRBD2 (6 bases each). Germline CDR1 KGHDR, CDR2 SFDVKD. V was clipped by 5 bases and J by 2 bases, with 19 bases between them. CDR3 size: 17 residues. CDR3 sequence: CATSGEVSGQITDTQYF. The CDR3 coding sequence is TGTGCCACCAGTGGGGAGGTTTCCGGACAGATCACAGATACGCAGTATTTT.

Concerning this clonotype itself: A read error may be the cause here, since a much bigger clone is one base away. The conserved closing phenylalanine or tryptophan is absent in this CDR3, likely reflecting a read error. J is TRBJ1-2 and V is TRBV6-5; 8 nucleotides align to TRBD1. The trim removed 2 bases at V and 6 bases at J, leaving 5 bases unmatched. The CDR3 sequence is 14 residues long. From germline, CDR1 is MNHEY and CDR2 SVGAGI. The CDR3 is CASSYVGQGHGYTL. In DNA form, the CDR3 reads TGTGCCAGCAGTTACGTCGGACAGGGTCATGGCTACACCTTA.